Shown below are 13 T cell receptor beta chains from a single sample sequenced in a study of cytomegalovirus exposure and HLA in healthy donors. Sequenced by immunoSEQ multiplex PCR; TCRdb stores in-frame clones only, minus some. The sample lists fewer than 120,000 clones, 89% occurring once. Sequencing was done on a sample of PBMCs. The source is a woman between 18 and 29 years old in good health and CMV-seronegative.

The CDR3 spells CATSRVKTGGFNEQYF. CDR3 nucleotides: TGTGCCACCAGCAGAGTAAAGACGGGAGGGTTTAACGAGCAGTACTTC. This sequence joins TRBV15 and TRBJ2-7; 8 bases fit TRBD2. There are 16 residues in the CDR3. The junction had 10 bases not matched to a gene; V was cut back by 1 base and J by 5 bases. Germline values: CDR1 LNHNV, CDR2 YYDKDF (reference sequence).

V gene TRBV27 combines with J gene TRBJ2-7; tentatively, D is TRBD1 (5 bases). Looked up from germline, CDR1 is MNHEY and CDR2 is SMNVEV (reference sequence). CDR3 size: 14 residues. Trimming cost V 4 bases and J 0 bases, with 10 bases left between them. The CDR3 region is CASSWGPSSYEQYF. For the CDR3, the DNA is TGTGCCAGCAGTTGGGGCCCAAGCTCCTACGAGCAGTACTTC.

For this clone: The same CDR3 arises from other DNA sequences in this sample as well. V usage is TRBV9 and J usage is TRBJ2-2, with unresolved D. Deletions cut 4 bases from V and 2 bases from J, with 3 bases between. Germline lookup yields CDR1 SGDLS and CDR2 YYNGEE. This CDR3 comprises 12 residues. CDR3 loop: CASSLNTGELFF. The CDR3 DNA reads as TGTGCCAGCAGCCTCAACACCGGGGAGCTGTTTTTT.

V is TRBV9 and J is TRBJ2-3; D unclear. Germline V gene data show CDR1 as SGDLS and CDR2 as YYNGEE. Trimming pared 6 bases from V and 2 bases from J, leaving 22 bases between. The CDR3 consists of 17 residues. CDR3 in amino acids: CASTPSVGTQTTDTQYF. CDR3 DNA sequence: TGTGCCAGCACCCCCTCCGTGGGCACCCAGACCACAGATACGCAGTATTTT.

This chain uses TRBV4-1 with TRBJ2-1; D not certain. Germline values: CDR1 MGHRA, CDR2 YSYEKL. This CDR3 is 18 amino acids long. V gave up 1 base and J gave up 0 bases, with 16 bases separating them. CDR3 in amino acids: CASSQVNRDTSSYNEQFF. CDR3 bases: TGCGCCAGCAGCCAAGTTAACCGCGACACAAGCTCCTACAATGAGCAGTTCTTC.

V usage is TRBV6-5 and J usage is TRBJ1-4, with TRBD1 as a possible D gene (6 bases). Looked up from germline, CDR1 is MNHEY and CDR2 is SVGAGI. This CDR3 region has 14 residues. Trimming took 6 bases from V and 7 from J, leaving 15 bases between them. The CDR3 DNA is TGTGCCAGCAGAACAGGGTACCGGGGTGAAAAACTGTTTTTT. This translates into CASRTGYRGEKLFF.

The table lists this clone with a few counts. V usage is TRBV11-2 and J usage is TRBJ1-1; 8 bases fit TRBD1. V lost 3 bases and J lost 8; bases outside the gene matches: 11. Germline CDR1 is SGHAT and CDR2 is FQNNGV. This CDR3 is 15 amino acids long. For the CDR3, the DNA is TGTGCCAGCAGCTTCGTAAGGGCAGGGGGCGGGGAAGCTTTCTTT. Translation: CASSFVRAGGGEAFF.

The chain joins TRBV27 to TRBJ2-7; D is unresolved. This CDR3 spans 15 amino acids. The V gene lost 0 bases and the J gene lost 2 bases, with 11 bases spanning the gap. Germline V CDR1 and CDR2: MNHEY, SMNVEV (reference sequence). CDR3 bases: TGTGCCAGCAGTTTATCGACCCTAGGTGCCTACGAGCAGTACTTC. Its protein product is CASSLSTLGAYEQYF.

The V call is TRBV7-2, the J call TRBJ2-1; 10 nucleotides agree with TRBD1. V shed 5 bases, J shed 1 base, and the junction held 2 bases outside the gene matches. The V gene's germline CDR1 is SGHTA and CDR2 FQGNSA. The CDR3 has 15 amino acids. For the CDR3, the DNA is TGTGCCAGCAGCACGGACAGGGGGTCCTACAATGAGCAGTTCTTC. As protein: CASSTDRGSYNEQFF.

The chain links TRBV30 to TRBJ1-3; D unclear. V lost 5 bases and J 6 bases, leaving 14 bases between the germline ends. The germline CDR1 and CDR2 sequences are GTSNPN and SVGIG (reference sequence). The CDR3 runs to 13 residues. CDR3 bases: TGTGCCTGGTCCAGAGGAGTAGTAAACACCATATATTTT. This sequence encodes CAWSRGVVNTIYF.

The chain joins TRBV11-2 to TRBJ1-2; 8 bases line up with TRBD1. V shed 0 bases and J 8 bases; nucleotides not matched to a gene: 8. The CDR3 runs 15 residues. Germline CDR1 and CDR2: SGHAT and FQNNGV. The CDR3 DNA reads TGTGCCAGCAGCTTAGACAGGGGGCGATCGAGAGGCTACACCTTC. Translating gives CASSLDRGRSRGYTF. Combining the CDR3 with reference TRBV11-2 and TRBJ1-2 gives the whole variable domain EAGVAQSPRYKIIEKRQSVAFWCNPISGHATLYWYQQILGQGPKLLIQFQNNGVVDDSQLPKDRFSAERLKGVDSTLKIQPAKLEDSAVYLCASSLDRGRSRGYTFGSGTRLTVV.

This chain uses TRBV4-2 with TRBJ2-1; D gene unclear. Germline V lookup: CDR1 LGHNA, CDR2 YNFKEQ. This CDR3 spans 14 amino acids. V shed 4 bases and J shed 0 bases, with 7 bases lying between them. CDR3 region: CASSPAGSYNEQFF. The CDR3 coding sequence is TGTGCCAGCAGCCCGGCAGGCTCCTACAATGAGCAGTTCTTC.

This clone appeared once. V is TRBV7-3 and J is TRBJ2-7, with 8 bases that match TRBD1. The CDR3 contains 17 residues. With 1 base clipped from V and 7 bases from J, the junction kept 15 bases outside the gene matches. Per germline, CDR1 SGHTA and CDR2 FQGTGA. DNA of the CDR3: TGTGCCAGCAGCTTAAGCAGGGGGCTAAGCAAGCTAAAAGAGCAGTACTTC. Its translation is CASSLSRGLSKLKEQYF.